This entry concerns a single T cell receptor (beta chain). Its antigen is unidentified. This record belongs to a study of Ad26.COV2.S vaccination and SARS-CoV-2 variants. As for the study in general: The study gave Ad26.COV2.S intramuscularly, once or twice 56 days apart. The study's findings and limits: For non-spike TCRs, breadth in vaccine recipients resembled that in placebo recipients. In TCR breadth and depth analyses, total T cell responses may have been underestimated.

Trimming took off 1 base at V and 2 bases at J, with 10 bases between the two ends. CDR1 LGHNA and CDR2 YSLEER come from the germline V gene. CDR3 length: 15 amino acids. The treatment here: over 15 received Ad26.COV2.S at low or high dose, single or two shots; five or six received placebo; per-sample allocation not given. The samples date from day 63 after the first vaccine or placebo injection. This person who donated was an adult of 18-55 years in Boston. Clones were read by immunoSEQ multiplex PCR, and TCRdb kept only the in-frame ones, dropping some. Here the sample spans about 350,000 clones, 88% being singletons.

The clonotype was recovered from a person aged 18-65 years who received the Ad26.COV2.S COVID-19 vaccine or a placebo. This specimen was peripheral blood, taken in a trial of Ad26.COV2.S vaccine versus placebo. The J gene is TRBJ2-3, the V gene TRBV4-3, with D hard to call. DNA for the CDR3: TGCGCCAGCAGCCAAGGACTTTTACTCACAGATACGCAGTATTTT. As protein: CASSQGLLLTDTQYF.